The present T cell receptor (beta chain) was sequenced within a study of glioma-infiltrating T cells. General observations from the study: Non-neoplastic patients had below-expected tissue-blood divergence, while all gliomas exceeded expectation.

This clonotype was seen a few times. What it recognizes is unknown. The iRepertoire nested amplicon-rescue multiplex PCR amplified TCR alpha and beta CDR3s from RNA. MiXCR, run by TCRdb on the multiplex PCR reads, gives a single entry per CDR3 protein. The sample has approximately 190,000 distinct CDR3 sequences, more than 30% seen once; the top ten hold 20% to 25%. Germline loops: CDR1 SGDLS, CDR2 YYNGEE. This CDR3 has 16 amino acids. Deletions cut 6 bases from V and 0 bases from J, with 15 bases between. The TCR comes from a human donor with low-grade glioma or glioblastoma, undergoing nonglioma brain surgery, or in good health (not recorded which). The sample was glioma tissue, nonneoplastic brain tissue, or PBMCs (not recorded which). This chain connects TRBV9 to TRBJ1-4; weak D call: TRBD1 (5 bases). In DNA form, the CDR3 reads TGTGCCAGCACTCCAGGGAACAGTGCAACTAATGAAAAACTGTTTTTT. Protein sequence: CASTPGNSATNEKLFF. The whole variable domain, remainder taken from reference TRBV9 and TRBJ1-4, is DSGVTQTPKHLITATGQRVTLRCSPRSGDLSVYWYQQSLDQGLQFLIQYYNGEERAKGNILERFSAQQFPDLHSELNLSSLELGDSALYFCASTPGNSATNEKLFFGSGTQLSVL.